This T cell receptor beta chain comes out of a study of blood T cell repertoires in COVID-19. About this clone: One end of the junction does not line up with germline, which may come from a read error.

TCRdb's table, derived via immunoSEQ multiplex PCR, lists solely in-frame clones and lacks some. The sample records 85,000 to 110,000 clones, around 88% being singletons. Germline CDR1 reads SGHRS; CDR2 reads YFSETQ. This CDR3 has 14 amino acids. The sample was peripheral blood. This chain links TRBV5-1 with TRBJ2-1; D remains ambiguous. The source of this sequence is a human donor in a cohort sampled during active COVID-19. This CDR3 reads CVSSLGSNDNEQFF. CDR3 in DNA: TGCGTCAGCAGCTTGGGTTCCAATGACAATGAGCAGTTCTTC.